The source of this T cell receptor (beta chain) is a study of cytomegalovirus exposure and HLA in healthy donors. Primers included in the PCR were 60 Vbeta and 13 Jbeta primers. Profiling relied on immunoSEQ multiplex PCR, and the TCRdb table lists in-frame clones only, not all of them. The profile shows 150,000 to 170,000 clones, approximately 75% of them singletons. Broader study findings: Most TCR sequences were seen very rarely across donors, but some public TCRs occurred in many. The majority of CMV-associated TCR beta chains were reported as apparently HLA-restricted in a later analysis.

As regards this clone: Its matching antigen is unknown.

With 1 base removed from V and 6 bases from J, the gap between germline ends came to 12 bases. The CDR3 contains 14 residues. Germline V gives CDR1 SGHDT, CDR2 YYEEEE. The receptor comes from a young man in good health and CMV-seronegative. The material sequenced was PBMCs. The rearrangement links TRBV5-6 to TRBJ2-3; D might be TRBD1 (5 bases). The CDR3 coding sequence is TGTGCCAGCAGCTTGACAGGCCCCTTGGATACGCAGTATTTT. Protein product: CASSLTGPLDTQYF. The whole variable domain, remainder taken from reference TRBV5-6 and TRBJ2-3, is DAGVTQSPTHLIKTRGQQVTLRCSPKSGHDTVSWYQQALGQGPQFIFQYYEEEERQRGNFPDRFSGHQFPNYSSELNVNALLLGDSALYLCASSLTGPLDTQYFGPGTRLTVL.